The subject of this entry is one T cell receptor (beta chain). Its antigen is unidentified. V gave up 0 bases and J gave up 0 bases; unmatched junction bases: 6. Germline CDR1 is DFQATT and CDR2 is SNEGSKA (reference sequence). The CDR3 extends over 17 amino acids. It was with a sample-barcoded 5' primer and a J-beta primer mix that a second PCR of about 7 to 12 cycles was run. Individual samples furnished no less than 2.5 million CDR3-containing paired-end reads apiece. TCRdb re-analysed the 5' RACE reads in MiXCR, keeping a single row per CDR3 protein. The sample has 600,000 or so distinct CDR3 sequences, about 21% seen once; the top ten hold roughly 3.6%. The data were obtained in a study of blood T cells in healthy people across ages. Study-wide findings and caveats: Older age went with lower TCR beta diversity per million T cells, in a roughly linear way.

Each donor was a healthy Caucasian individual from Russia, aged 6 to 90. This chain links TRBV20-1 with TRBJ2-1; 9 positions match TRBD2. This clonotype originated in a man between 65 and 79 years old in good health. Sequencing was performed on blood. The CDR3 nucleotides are TGCAGTGCTAGAGAGGGTCCTAGCGGGACCTCCTACAATGAGCAGTTCTTC. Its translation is CSAREGPSGTSYNEQFF.